This T cell receptor (beta chain) was sequenced in a study of OX40 agonist ivuxolimab in advanced cancers. The wider study: Recorded diagnoses for dose-escalation patients were hepatocellular carcinoma, melanoma, renal cell or head and neck cancer.

Of note for this clone: What it binds is unknown.

The CDR3 loop spans 11 amino acids. Germline V gene sequence: CDR1 GTSNPN, CDR2 SVGIG (reference sequence). V was pared by 1 base and J by 5 bases, with 2 bases between. TCRdb keeps only in-frame clones here, not all; method: immunoSEQ multiplex PCR. The sample contains around 80,000 clones, over 85% of which appear only once. Study-wide results and limits: In CD8+ T cells, expanded clones were on average more numerous than in CD4+.

Specimen: CD4+ or CD8+ T cells sorted from blood, collected in a trial of the OX40 agonist ivuxolimab. This clonotype originated in an adult with an advanced solid tumor such as melanoma, head and neck, liver or kidney cancer. The genes are TRBV30 and TRBJ2-2; D is undetermined. The CDR3 spells CAWSDTGELFF. CDR3 nucleotide sequence: TGTGCCTGGAGTGATACCGGGGAGCTGTTTTTT.